This T cell receptor beta chain was profiled in a study of blood T cell repertoires in COVID-19. Study context: The United States, Italy and Spain were the sources of the acute and convalescent COVID-19 samples. The cDNA or gDNA used as material had been derived from T cells, B-cell-depleted T cells, or PBMCs.

Study processing details: How many nucleated cells were present was estimated from reference gene primer amplification. Libraries were prepared by immunoSEQ multiplex PCR; TCRdb keeps only in-frame clonotypes and omits some of them. V and J calls and clone size are given by that table; D and trimming were obtained from the DNA. The sample has 60,000 to 70,000 clones; 65% to 90% are singletons. The CDR3 has 11 amino acids. CDR1 and CDR2 from the germline V gene are MDHEN and SYDVKM. The clonotype originates from a middle-aged man with acute or convalescent COVID-19. V usage is TRBV28 and J usage is TRBJ2-7, with TRBD1 matching 7 bases. The material sequenced was peripheral blood. The CDR3 protein is CGSGQTYEQYF. Here the CDR3 DNA reads TGTGGGTCGGGACAGACATACGAGCAGTACTTC.